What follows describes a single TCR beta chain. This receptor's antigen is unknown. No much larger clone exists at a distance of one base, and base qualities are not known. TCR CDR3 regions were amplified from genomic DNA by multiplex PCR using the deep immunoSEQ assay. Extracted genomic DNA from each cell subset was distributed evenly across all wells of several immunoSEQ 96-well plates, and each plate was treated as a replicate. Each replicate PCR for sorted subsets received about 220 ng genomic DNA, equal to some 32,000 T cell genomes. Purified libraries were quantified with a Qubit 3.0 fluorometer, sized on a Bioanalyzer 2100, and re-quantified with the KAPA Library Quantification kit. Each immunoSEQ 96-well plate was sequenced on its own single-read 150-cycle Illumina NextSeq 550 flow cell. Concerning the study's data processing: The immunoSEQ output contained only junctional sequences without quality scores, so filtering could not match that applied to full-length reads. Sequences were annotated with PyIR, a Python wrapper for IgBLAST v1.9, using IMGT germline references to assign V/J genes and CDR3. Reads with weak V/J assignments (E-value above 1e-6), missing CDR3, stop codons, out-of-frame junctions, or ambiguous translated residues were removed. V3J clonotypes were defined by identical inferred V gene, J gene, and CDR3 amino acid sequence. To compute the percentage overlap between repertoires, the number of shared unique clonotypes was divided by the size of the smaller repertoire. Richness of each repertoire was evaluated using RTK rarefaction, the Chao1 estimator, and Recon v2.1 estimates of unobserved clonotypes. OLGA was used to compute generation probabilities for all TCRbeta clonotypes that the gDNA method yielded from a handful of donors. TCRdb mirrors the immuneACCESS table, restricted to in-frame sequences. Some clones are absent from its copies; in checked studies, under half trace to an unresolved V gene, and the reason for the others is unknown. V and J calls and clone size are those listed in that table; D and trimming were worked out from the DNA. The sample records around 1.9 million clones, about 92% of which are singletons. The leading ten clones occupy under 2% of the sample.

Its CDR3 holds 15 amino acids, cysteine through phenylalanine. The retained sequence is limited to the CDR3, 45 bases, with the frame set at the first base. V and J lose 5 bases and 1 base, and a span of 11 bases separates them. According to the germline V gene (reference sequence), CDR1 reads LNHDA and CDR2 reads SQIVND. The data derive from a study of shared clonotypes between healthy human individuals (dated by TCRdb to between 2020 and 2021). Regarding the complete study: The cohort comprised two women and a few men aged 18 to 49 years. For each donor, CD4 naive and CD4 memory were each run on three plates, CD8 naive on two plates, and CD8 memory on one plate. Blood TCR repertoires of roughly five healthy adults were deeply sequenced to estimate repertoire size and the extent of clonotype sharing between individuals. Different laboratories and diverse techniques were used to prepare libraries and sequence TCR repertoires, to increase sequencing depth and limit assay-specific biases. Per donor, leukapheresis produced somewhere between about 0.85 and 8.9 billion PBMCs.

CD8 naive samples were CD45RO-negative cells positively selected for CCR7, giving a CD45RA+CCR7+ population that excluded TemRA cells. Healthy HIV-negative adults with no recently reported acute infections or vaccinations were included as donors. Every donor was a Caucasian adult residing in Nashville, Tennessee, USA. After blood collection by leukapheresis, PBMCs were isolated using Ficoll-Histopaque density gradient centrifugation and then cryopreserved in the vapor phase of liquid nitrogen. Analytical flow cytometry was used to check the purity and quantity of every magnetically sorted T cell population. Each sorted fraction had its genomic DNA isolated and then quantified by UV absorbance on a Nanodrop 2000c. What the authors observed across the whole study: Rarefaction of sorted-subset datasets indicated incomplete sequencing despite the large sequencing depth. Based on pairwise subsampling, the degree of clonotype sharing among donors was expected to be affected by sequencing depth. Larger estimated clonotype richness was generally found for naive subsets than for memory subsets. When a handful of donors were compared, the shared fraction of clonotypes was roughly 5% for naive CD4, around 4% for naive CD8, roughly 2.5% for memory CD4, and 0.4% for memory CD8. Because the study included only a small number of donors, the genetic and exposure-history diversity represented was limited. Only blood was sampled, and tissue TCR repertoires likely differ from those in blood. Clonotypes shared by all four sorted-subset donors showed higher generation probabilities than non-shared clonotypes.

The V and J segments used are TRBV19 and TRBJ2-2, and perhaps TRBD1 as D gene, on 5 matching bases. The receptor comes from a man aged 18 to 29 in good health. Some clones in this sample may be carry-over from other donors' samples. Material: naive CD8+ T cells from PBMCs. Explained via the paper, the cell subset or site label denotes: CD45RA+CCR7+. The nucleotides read TGTGCCAGTAGTCCACGTACAGGGAACACCGGGGAGCTGTTTTTT. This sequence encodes CASSPRTGNTGELFF.